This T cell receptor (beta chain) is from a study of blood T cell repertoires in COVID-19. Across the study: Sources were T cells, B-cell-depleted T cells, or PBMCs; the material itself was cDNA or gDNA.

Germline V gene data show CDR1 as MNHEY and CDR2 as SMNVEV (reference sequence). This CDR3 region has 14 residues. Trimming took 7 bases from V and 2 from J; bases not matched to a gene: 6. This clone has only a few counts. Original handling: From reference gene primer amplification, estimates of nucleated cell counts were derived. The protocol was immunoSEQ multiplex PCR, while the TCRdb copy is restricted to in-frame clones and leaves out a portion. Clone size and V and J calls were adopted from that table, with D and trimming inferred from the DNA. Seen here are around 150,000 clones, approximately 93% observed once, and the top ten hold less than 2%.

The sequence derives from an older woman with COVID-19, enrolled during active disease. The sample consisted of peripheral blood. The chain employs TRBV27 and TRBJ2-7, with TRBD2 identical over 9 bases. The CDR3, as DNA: TGTGCCAGCATGGGGCTAGCGGGAACCTACGAGCAGTACTTC. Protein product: CASMGLAGTYEQYF.